The table lists the clone carrying this T cell receptor beta chain with a few counts. Its antigen is undetermined. The V end was cut by 5 bases, the J end by 5 bases, with 15 bases between. This CDR3 spans 13 amino acids. Per the germline V gene, CDR1 is SQVTM and CDR2 is ANQGSEA. This record comes from a study of post-analysis software for immune sequencing data. Background on the study: Recorded disease courses covered relapsing-remitting, secondary progressive and progressive-relapsing multiple sclerosis. Some patients had no subtype annotation. General observations from the study: Same-batch preparations were strongly co-clustered by F measure. Higher frequency in patients than in controls was seen for roughly 5 TRBV segments, with TRBV5-6, TRBV5-1 and TRBV20-1 among them.

Sequencing libraries made from TCR beta cDNA carried unique molecular identifiers. Input populations of roughly 0.95 to 10 million T cells gave rise to approximately 480,000 cDNA molecules. TCRdb reprocessed the PCR reads via MiXCR and lists one record per CDR3 protein. Found here are hundreds of thousands of distinct CDR3 sequences, 25% to 30% of them singletons; the top ten hold more than 0.55%. Sequencing used blood. This sequence originates from a girl between 10 and 17 years old with multiple sclerosis. J is TRBJ1-1 and V is TRBV29-1; perhaps TRBD1 as D (6 bases). CDR3 coding DNA: TGCAGCGTTTCTTCCGGGACAAGGACTGAAGCTTTCTTT. It encodes CSVSSGTRTEAFF.